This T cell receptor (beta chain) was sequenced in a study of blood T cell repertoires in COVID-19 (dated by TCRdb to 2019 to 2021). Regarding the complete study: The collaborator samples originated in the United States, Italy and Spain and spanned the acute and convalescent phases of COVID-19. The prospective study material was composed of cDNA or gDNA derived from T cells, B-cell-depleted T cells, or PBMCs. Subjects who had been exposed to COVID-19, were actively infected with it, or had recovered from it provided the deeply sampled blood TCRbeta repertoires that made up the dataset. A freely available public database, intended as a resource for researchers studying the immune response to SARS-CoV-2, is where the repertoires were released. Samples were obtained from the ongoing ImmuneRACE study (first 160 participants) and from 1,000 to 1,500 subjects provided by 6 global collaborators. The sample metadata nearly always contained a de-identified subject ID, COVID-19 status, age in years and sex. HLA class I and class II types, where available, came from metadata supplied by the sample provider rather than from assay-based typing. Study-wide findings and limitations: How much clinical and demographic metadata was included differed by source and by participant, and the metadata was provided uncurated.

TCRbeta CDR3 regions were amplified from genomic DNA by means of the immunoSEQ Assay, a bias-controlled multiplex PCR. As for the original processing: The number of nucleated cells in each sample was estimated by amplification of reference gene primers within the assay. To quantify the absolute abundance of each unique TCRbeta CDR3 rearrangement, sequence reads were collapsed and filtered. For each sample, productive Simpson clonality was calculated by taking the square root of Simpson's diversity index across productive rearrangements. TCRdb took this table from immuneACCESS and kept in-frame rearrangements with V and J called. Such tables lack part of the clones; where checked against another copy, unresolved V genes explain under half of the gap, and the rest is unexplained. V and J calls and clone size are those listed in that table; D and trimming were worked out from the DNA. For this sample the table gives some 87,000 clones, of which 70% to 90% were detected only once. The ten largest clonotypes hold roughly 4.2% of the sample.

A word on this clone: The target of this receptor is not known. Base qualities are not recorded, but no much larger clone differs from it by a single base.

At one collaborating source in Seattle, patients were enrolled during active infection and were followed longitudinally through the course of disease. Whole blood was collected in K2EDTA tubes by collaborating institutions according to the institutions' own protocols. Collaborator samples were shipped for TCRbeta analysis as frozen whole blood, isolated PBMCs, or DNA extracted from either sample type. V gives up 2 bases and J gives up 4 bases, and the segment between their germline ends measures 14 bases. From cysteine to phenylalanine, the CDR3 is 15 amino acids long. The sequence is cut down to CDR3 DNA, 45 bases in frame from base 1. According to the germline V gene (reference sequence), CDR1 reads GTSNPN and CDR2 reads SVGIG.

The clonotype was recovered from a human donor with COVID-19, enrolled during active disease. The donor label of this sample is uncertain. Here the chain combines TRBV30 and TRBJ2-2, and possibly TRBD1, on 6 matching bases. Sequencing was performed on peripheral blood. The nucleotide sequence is TGTGCCTGGAGTCCGACAGGTCTATTCACCGGGGAGCTGTTTTTT. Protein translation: CAWSPTGLFTGELFF.